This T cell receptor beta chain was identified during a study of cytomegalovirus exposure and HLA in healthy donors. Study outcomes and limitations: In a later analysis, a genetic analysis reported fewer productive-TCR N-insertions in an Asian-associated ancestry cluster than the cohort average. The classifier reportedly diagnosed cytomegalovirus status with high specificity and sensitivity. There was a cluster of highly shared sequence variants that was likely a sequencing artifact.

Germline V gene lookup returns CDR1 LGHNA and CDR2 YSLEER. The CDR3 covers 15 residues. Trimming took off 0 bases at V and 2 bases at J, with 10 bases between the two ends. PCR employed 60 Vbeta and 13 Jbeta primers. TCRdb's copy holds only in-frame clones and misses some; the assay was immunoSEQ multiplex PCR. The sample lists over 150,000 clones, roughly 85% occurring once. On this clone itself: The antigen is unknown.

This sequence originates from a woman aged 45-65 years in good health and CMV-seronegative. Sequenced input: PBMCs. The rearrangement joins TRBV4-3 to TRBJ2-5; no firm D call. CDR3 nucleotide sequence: TGCGCCAGCAGCCAAGATCCCCACCTACAAGAGACCCAGTACTTC. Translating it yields CASSQDPHLQETQYF.